The 26 T cell receptor beta chains below all came from one sample that was sequenced in a study of lymphopenia after photon versus proton radiotherapy. Here immunoSEQ multiplex PCR was the method, and the copy in TCRdb shows in-frame clones only, minus some. The sample consists of roughly 150,000 clones, approximately 91% of them appearing once. Sample: peripheral blood, taken from a patient treated with photon-based radiotherapy. These receptor sequences come from a man in his forties or fifties with gastric cancer.

The CDR3 loop reads CASSTSEAGGNEQFF. The CDR3 DNA is TGCGCCAGCAGCACTTCGGAAGCCGGGGGCAATGAGCAGTTCTTC. The chain couples TRBV10-1 to TRBJ2-1, with TRBD2 as a possible D gene (6 bases). V was pared by 6 bases and J by 6 bases, with 18 bases between. The CDR3 runs 15 residues. Germline CDR1 reads WNHNN; CDR2 reads SYGVQD (reference sequence).

V is TRBV19 and J is TRBJ2-5; the D call may be TRBD1 or TRBD2 (6 bases each). Germline CDR1 LNHDA, CDR2 SQIVND (reference sequence). V dropped 7 bases and J dropped 5 bases, with 17 bases sitting between them. This CDR3 contains 14 residues. The DNA of the CDR3 is TGTGCCAGTAAAGGCGCAGGGGAGGCGGAGACCCAGTACTTC. Its protein is CASKGAGEAETQYF.

CDR3 amino acids: CASTLTGTSVKYEQYF. For the CDR3, the DNA is TGTGCCAGCACACTAACTGGGACTAGCGTTAAATACGAGCAGTACTTC. This chain uses TRBV7-9 with TRBJ2-7; the match to TRBD2 covers 10 bases. The CDR3 runs to 16 residues. Trimming took 7 bases from V and 4 from J; bases not matched to a gene: 13. Per the germline V gene, CDR1 is SEHNR and CDR2 is FQNEAQ (reference sequence). Supplemented by reference TRBV7-9 and TRBJ2-7, the full variable domain reads DTGVSQNPRHKITKRGQNVTFRCDPISEHNRLYWYRQTLGQGPEFLTYFQNEAQLEKSRLLSDRFSAERPKGSFSTLEIQRTEQGDSAMYLCASTLTGTSVKYEQYFGPGTRLTVT.

The genes are TRBV1 and TRBJ2-3; the D call TRBD2 from the table was never checked on the DNA. TRBV1 is listed as a pseudogene. CDR3 length: 15 residues. CDR3 protein: CTSTPAGGPTDTQYF. The CDR3 coding sequence is TGCACCAGCACTCCAGCGGGAGGGCCTACAGATACGCAGTATTTT.

V is TRBV19 and J is TRBJ2-1; 9 nucleotides agree with TRBD2. The CDR3 length is 15 residues. Germline V gives CDR1 LNHDA, CDR2 SQIVND (reference sequence). The ends lost 4 bases at V and 8 bases at J; junction bases unmatched: 9. The CDR3 coding sequence is TGTGCCAGTAGTAGAGGAGGGACTAGCAATGATGAGCAGTTCTTC. Encoded protein: CASSRGGTSNDEQFF.

This clone came up once. V gene TRBV7-8 combines with J gene TRBJ2-1; 7 nucleotides line up with TRBD1. After removal of 6 bases from V and 8 bases from J, the junction contained 10 bases not matched to a gene. Germline-derived CDR1 and CDR2 are SGHVS and FQNEAQ. The CDR3 has 14 amino acids. Here the CDR3 DNA reads TGTGCCAGCAGTGGGTTGAATACAGGGGATGAGCAGTTCTTC. Residues: CASSGLNTGDEQFF. Supplemented by reference TRBV7-8 and TRBJ2-1, the full variable domain reads GAGVSQSPRYKVAKRGQDVALRCDPISGHVSLFWYQQALGQGPEFLTYFQNEAQLDKSGLPSDRFFAERPEGSVSTLKIQRTQQEDSAVYLCASSGLNTGDEQFFGPGTRLTVL.

V gene TRBV6-1 combines with J gene TRBJ1-1; TRBD1 agrees at 9 bases. The CDR3 is 14 residues long. CDR1 MNHNS and CDR2 SASEGT come from the germline V gene. V shed 4 bases and J 5 bases; nucleotides not matched to a gene: 5. In nucleotides, the CDR3 is TGTGCCAGCAGTGTATCCGGGACAGGGACTGAAGCTTTCTTT. Translated, it gives CASSVSGTGTEAFF.

The gene calls are TRBV6-5 and TRBJ1-1; D is possibly TRBD1 (5 bases). The CDR3 is 14 residues long. CDR1 and CDR2 (germline): MNHEY, SVGAGI. Trimming stripped 2 bases from V and 9 bases from J, with 16 bases between. The CDR3 loop is CASSYGASSRQAFF. CDR3 in DNA: TGTGCCAGCAGTTACGGGGCAAGCTCCCGGCAAGCTTTCTTT.

The chain joins TRBV6-5 to TRBJ2-1; TRBD1 aligns across 9 bases. The CDR3 covers 14 residues. V lost 5 bases and J lost 5; bases outside the gene matches: 4. Germline V CDR1 and CDR2: MNHEY, SVGAGI. CDR3 bases: TGTGCCAGCAGTCGCGGGACAGGGAACAATGAGCAGTTCTTC. Protein sequence: CASSRGTGNNEQFF.

The chain has TRBV15 and TRBJ2-7; 10 bases are shared with TRBD1. This CDR3 comprises 15 residues. V lost 1 base to trimming and J lost 6 bases; unmatched junction nucleotides: 6. Looked up from germline, CDR1 is LNHNV and CDR2 is YYDKDF (reference sequence). CDR3 nucleotide sequence: TGTGCCACCAGCAGAGGCGGGACAGGGGCGGGCGAGCAGTACTTC. Its translation is CATSRGGTGAGEQYF.

This clone was seen a single time. V and J are TRBV7-9 and TRBJ2-5; 9 bases line up with TRBD1. V shed 4 bases and J 3 bases; nucleotides not matched to a gene: 3. Looked up from germline, CDR1 is SEHNR and CDR2 is FQNEAQ (reference sequence). The CDR3 has 14 residues. Here the CDR3 DNA reads TGTGCCAGCAGCTCCTGGACAGGGGAAGAGACCCAGTACTTC. This translates into CASSSWTGEETQYF.

The CDR3 nucleotides read TGCAGCGTTGAAACCAGCGATTCCTACAATGAGCAGTTCTTC. Translating it yields CSVETSDSYNEQFF. J is TRBJ2-1 and V is TRBV29-1, with no clear D. V shed 2 bases and J shed 1 base, with 9 bases lying between them. The germline V gene encodes CDR1 SQVTM and CDR2 ANQGSEA. This CDR3 is 14 amino acids long.

CDR3 protein: CAWSAGPYTEAFF. The CDR3 nucleotides are TGTGCCTGGAGTGCGGGACCGTACACTGAAGCTTTCTTT. The chain is built from TRBV30 and TRBJ1-1, with D possibly being TRBD1 (5 bases). The V end lost 1 base, the J end lost 3 bases, and 9 bases lay between the germline ends. This CDR3 has 13 residues. The germline V gene has CDR1 GTSNPN and CDR2 SVGIG (reference sequence).

The V gene is TRBV19, the J gene TRBJ1-5; no definite D call. V was trimmed by 7 bases and J by 2 bases, leaving 9 bases between them. Per the germline V gene, CDR1 is LNHDA and CDR2 is SQIVND (reference sequence). This CDR3 is 13 amino acids long. The CDR3 protein is CASNAGRNQPQHF. CDR3 bases: TGTGCCAGTAATGCAGGACGCAATCAGCCCCAGCATTTT.

The J gene is TRBJ2-1, the V gene TRBV4-2; 7 nucleotides agree with TRBD2. Germline CDR1 LGHNA, CDR2 YNFKEQ. The CDR3 is 16 amino acids. The ends lost 0 bases at V and 3 bases at J; junction bases unmatched: 5. DNA of the CDR3: TGTGCCAGCAGCCAAGACCGACTAGCTCTCTACAATGAGCAGTTCTTC. Amino acid sequence: CASSQDRLALYNEQFF.

V gene TRBV18 combines with J gene TRBJ2-5; 9 bases match TRBD1. The CDR3 sequence is 15 residues long. Unmatched junction bases numbered 1, after V lost 2 bases and J lost 0 bases. CDR1 is KGHSH and CDR2 is LQKENI in the germline V gene. CDR3 bases: TGTGCCAGCTCACCAGGGACAGGGTACCAAGAGACCCAGTACTTC. Amino acids: CASSPGTGYQETQYF.

The chain employs TRBV7-2 and TRBJ2-1, with no clear D. Looked up from germline, CDR1 is SGHTA and CDR2 is FQGNSA. This CDR3 has 14 amino acids. V was cut by 4 bases and J by 9 bases, with 16 bases left in between. The CDR3 region has the DNA TGTGCCAGCAGCTCCGTGACTGGGCGCGGTGAGCAGTTCTTC. It encodes CASSSVTGRGEQFF.

The chain combines TRBV27 with TRBJ1-5; tentatively, D is TRBD1 (6 bases). The V gene's germline CDR1 is MNHEY and CDR2 SMNVEV (reference sequence). Trimming shortened V by 4 bases and J by 5 bases, and 9 bases separated the two germline ends. The CDR3 sequence is 13 residues long. DNA for the CDR3: TGTGCCAGCAGTTGGGACATCGATCAGCCCCAGCATTTT. Its protein product is CASSWDIDQPQHF.

The chain carries TRBV28 and TRBJ2-7, with 10 bases lining up with TRBD1. With 9 bases clipped from V and 6 bases from J, the junction kept 8 bases outside the gene matches. The CDR3 consists of 13 residues. CDR1 is MDHEN and CDR2 is SYDVKM in the germline V gene. CDR3 loop: CASLTGGDAEQYF. Here the CDR3 DNA reads TGTGCCAGTTTGACAGGGGGCGACGCCGAGCAGTACTTC.

The rearrangement joins TRBV9 to TRBJ2-1; 10 nucleotides align to TRBD1. V dropped 0 bases and J dropped 9; count of bases not matched to a gene: 6. Germline CDR1 and CDR2: SGDLS and YYNGEE. The CDR3 covers 15 residues. CDR3 in DNA: TGTGCCAGCAGCGTAGTGGGGACAGGGGCAGGTGAGCAGTTCTTC. This sequence encodes CASSVVGTGAGEQFF.

The chain combines TRBV10-3 with TRBJ1-1; a weak D match, TRBD1 (5 bases). In germline, CDR1 is ENHRY, CDR2 SYGVKD. Trimming took 11 bases from V and 1 from J, leaving 14 bases between them. The CDR3 sequence is 13 residues long. The CDR3 here is CASTGAQNTEAFF. The CDR3, as DNA: TGTGCCTCAACCGGGGCGCAGAACACTGAAGCTTTCTTT.

J is TRBJ1-1 and V is TRBV7-8; no clear D. V lost 5 bases and J lost 4, with 17 bases in between. CDR1 is SGHVS, CDR2 FQNEAQ, per germline. This CDR3 region has 15 residues. Here the CDR3 reads CASSPLDVSLTEAFF. The CDR3 DNA is TGTGCCAGCAGCCCCCTTGACGTTTCACTCACTGAAGCTTTCTTT.

The CDR3 nucleotides read TGTGCCAGCAGTCGCGGGGACAGCTGGACTGAAGCTTTCTTT. Protein sequence: CASSRGDSWTEAFF. J is TRBJ1-1 and V is TRBV6-6, with 7 bases identical to TRBD1. CDR1 and CDR2 from the germline V gene are MNHNY and SVGAGI (reference sequence). Trimming at V came to 5 bases and at J to 5 bases, leaving 8 bases not matched to a gene. This CDR3 is 14 amino acids long.

This clone was picked up one time. The genes are TRBV7-8 and TRBJ2-7, with TRBD2 identical over 8 bases. V gave up 4 bases and J gave up 0 bases; unmatched junction bases: 14. The CDR3 is 18 amino acids. Germline lookup yields CDR1 SGHVS and CDR2 FQNEAQ. CDR3 DNA: TGTGCCAGCAGCTCCTCCCGCTCTAGCGGGTCAAGCTCCTACGAGCAGTACTTC. Its protein is CASSSSRSSGSSSYEQYF.

V and J are TRBV5-1 and TRBJ2-1; no firm D call. Trimming took off 1 base at V and 6 bases at J, with 11 bases between the two ends. There are 14 residues in the CDR3. Germline V gene sequence: CDR1 SGHRS, CDR2 YFSETQ. The CDR3 region is CASSLFFSGNEQFF. The CDR3 DNA is TGCGCCAGCAGCTTGTTCTTTTCAGGCAATGAGCAGTTCTTC.

V usage is TRBV10-3 and J usage is TRBJ2-1; weak D call: TRBD2 (5 bases). Germline CDR1 is ENHRY and CDR2 is SYGVKD. CDR3 length: 13 amino acids. V gave up 4 bases and J gave up 8 bases, with 12 bases separating them. CDR3 bases: TGTGCCATCAGTGGACTACCCTCGGATGAGCAGTTCTTC. This codes for CAISGLPSDEQFF.